This T cell receptor beta chain was recovered during a study of T-cell memory formation after mild COVID-19. For the study at large: TCR clusters mostly belonged to single donors.

There are 16 residues in the CDR3. V was pared by 2 bases and J by 4 bases, with 17 bases between. Germline V lookup: CDR1 MNHEY, CDR2 SVGEGT. On this clonotype itself: What it binds is not known.

Study findings and constraints: Some SARS-CoV-2-responding clones were already detected in memory before infection. Chiefly within CM and EM were the contracting CD4+ clones; CD8+ ones were within EMRA.

Each CDR3 protein gets one entry after TCRdb re-called the 5' RACE reads with MiXCR. The profile shows roughly 170,000 distinct CDR3 sequences, approximately 18% of them singletons. This TCR derives from a man aged 18 to 35 who had mild COVID-19 (a few samples of this study predate the infection). Cell type and time point are not known. What was sequenced was PBMCs or a T cell subset sorted from them (not recorded which). The chain joins TRBV6-2 or TRBV6-3 to TRBJ2-5, with D hard to call. CDR3 in DNA: TGTGCCAGCAGTTACCTTCAATCAAAGGATGGAGAGACCCAGTACTTC. Translation: CASSYLQSKDGETQYF.